The 15 T cell receptor beta chains reported below all come from one sample, sequenced in a study of tumor-infiltrating lymphocytes in primary liver carcinoma (dated by TCRdb to the late 2010s). Total RNA and DNA were co-extracted from about 19-30 mg of bulk tissue with the AllPrep DNA/RNA mini kit, without cell sorting. Sequenced using an Illumina HiSeq 2500. A constant-region primer and ProtoScript II reverse transcriptase were used to reverse-transcribe TCRbeta-specific cDNA from roughly 0.5 ug total RNA. Three nested multiplex PCR rounds, following a slightly modified ARM-PCR procedure, were used to build the TCRbeta libraries. Each of the first two PCR rounds ran for approximately 11 cycles using multiplex TRBV1-TRBV30 forward primers together with a Cbeta reverse primer. TCRdb trimmed the raw reads at Q25, called clones with MiXCR and kept productive beta chains. Under each unique CDR3 protein, matching rows form one entry showing the most common genes and DNA. Present in this sample are 80,000 or so distinct CDR3 sequences, 71% of which were seen just once. In total, the top ten clones hold roughly 13% of the sample.

Sequenced: liver tumor tissue from sampling region 4. What the cell subset or site label conveys for this sample: tumor region T4, right-lateral pole. The receptors were sampled from a woman aged 55-69 years with primary liver carcinoma and hepatitis B virus infection.

Regarding this clonotype: A much larger clone lies a single base off, so this may be a read error. CDR3 sequence (DNA): TGTGCCAGCAAAACCGGGACTAGCATTTACGAGCAGTACTTC. Encoded protein: CASKTGTSIYEQYF. The chain joins TRBV28 to TRBJ2-7; 9 bases fit TRBD2. CDR3 length: 14 residues. Looked up from germline, CDR1 is MDHEN and CDR2 is SYDVKM. V gave up 7 bases and J gave up 4 bases; unmatched junction bases: 8.

A word on this clonotype: Given the absence of the conserved phenylalanine or tryptophan at the CDR3 end, a read error is likely. The CDR3 loop reads CSGGQEEAFS. The CDR3 DNA reads TGCAGTGGAGGACAGGAGGAAGCTTTCTCT. This chain links TRBV29-1 with TRBJ1-1; TRBD1 agrees at 7 bases. Germline V gene lookup returns CDR1 SQVTM and CDR2 ANQGSEA. This CDR3 region has 10 residues.

Comment on this clonotype: Mismatch with germline at one junction end may stem from a read error. The rearrangement uses TRBV6-6 and TRBJ2-6; D might be TRBD1 (5 bases). The germline gives CDR1 MNHNY, CDR2 SVGAGI (reference sequence). This CDR3 is 15 amino acids long. CDR3 protein: CVSSLTASGANVLIF. The CDR3 nucleotides read TGTGTCAGCAGCCTGACAGCCTCTGGGGCCAACGTCCTGATTTTC.

As for this clonotype: Relative to the germline gene, one junction end is altered; a read error may explain this. The chain couples TRBV2 to TRBJ2-3; 10 nucleotides align to TRBD2. This CDR3 is 16 amino acids long. The germline V gene has CDR1 SNHLY and CDR2 FYNNEI. CDR3 in DNA: TGTACCAGCAGTGAAGGTGTTAGCGGGAGGACAGATACGCAGTATTTT. It is translated as CTSSEGVSGRTDTQYF.

With respect to this clonotype: One junction end does not reproduce the germline sequence, and a read error may be involved. The J gene is TRBJ2-2, the V gene TRBV4-2, with D possibly being TRBD2 (6 bases). The CDR3 has 17 residues. Germline V gene data show CDR1 as LGHNA and CDR2 as YNFKEQ. CDR3 region: CASSQEGELADTGELFF. The CDR3 nucleotides are TGTGCCAGCAGCCAAGAGGGAGAACTAGCAGACACGGGGGAGCTGTTTTTT.

This clonotype appeared many times. The CDR3 loop reads CASSLLGDATNEKLFF. CDR3 in DNA: TGTGCCAGCAGCTTGCTAGGGGATGCAACTAATGAAAAACTGTTTTTT. The gene calls are TRBV5-6 and TRBJ1-4; perhaps TRBD1 as D (5 bases). There are 16 residues in the CDR3. CDR1 and CDR2 from the germline V gene are SGHDT and YYEEEE. Between the trimmed V and J ends, which lost 1 base and 0 bases, there was a span of 10 bases.

The chain is built from TRBV10-3 and TRBJ1-2; 7 bases fit TRBD1. With 3 bases clipped from V and 4 bases from J, the junction kept 5 bases outside the gene matches. From germline, CDR1 is ENHRY and CDR2 SYGVKD. CDR3 size: 14 residues. The CDR3 loop is CAISEGNRGYGYTF. The CDR3, as DNA: TGTGCCATCAGTGAAGGGAACAGGGGCTATGGCTACACCTTC.

This clonotype was detected a few times. A junction end diverges from the germline sequence, so it may reflect a read error. The rearrangement joins TRBV11-1 to TRBJ2-2, with D unclear. Germline V lookup: CDR1 SGHAT, CDR2 FQDESV (reference sequence). The CDR3 covers 14 residues. CDR3: CASGPSLDTGELFF. As DNA, the CDR3 is TGTGCCAGTGGACCGAGCCTTGACACTGGGGAGCTGTTTTTT.

In the case of this clonotype: One junction end does not reproduce the germline sequence, and a read error may be involved. The rearrangement joins TRBV6-5 to TRBJ1-4; D uncertain. The CDR3 contains 15 residues. Germline lookup yields CDR1 MNHEY and CDR2 SVGAGI. For the CDR3, the DNA is TGTGCCGGCAGTTACTCGGGCACCACGGGGGAAAAACTGTTTTTT. It translates to CAGSYSGTTGEKLFF.

This clonotype was found many times. The J gene is TRBJ2-2, the V gene TRBV30; D not certain. The V gene's germline CDR1 is GTSNPN and CDR2 SVGIG (reference sequence). This CDR3 is built from 12 residues. The germline V and J ends were trimmed by 2 bases and 4 bases, with 5 bases remaining between them. CDR3 amino acids: CAWSRVTGELFF. The CDR3 region has the DNA TGTGCCTGGAGTAGGGTCACCGGGGAGCTGTTTTTT. The full variable domain, with the rest looked up from reference TRBV30 and TRBJ2-2, is SQTIHQWPATLVQPVGSPLSLECTVEGTSNPNLYWYRQAAGRGLQLLFYSVGIGQISSEVPQNLSASRPQDRQFILSSKKLLLSDSGFYLCAWSRVTGELFFGEGSRLTVL.

Points on this clonotype: The junction departs from germline at one end; a sequencing error may be responsible. J is TRBJ1-2 and V is TRBV6-1; D gene uncertain. From germline, CDR1 is MNHNS and CDR2 SASEGT. The CDR3 spans 13 residues. This chain's CDR3 is CASSEQESYGYTF. The CDR3 nucleotides read TGTGCCAGCAGTGAACAGGAAAGCTATGGCTACACCTTT.

As regards this clonotype: One end of the junction is discordant with germline, which a read error may explain. J is TRBJ2-7 and V is TRBV28; 10 bases line up with TRBD2. The CDR3 totals 16 residues. Looked up from germline, CDR1 is MDHEN and CDR2 is SYDVKM. The DNA for the CDR3 is TGTGCCAGCCCTACGGGGCTAGCGGGAGACTCCTACGAGGAGTACTTC. Amino acid sequence: CASPTGLAGDSYEEYF.

About this clonotype: The junction departs from the called germline gene at one end, perhaps through a read error. The chain carries TRBV29-1 and TRBJ1-1; 9 nucleotides match TRBD1. The CDR3 has 15 residues. Per the germline V gene, CDR1 is SQVTM and CDR2 is ANQGSEA. The CDR3 DNA follows: TGCAGCGTACCCGGTACAGGGGGCGTCAGGACTGAAGCTTCCTTT. Protein: CSVPGTGGVRTEASF.

Regarding this clonotype: This likely comes from a read error, as the CDR3 has no conserved phenylalanine or tryptophan at its end. The chain is built from TRBV20-1 and TRBJ2-5, with 8 bases lining up with TRBD2. V shed 0 bases and J 5 bases; nucleotides not matched to a gene: 11. This CDR3 comprises 16 residues. CDR1 is DFQATT, CDR2 SNEGSKA, per germline (reference sequence). CDR3 bases: TGCAGTGCTAGAGATTTGGAACTAGCGGACCTGGAGACCCAGTACTCC. Its protein product is CSARDLELADLETQYS.

To note about this clonotype: One junction end does not reproduce the germline sequence, and a read error may be involved. The gene calls are TRBV11-3 and TRBJ2-1; the match to TRBD2 covers 7 bases. CDR1 is SGHNT, CDR2 YENEEA, per germline. This CDR3 comprises 16 residues. For the CDR3, the DNA is TGTGCCTGCAGCGCCCGCCAGCGGGAAGGCCGGGTTGAGCAGTTCTTC. As protein: CACSARQREGRVEQFF.